The clone carrying this T cell receptor beta chain was recorded once. What it recognizes is unknown. The data are from a study of OX40 agonist ivuxolimab in advanced cancers. Study background: Prior anti-PD-1, anti-PD-L1 or anti-CTLA-4 therapy was allowed; less than 45% had some. Three patients showed partial responses: one hepatocellular carcinoma and two cutaneous melanoma cases.

The ends were cut back, 1 base at V and 5 bases at J, with 9 bases in the middle. This CDR3 spans 14 amino acids. Germline lookup yields CDR1 LGHNT and CDR2 FRNRAP. Assay: immunoSEQ multiplex PCR; the TCRdb copy retains only in-frame clones and omits some. The repertoire holds about 6,000 clones, with around 81% as singletons. Sampled blood was obtained at baseline, cycle 4 day 1, and cycle 7 day 1. General study results and limits: At 0.1 to 3.0 mg/kg and by week 6, CD4+ and CD8+ T cells in the blood had expanded clonally.

This rearrangement joins TRBV12-5 to TRBJ1-3; possibly TRBD1 for D (5 bases). This TCR was recovered from an adult with an advanced solid tumor such as melanoma, head and neck, liver or kidney cancer. Material: CD4+ or CD8+ T cells sorted from blood, obtained in a trial of the OX40 agonist ivuxolimab. DNA of the CDR3: TGTGCTAGTGGTTTGGGCGACAGTCGAAACACCATATATTTT. Translation gives CASGLGDSRNTIYF.